This T cell receptor (beta chain) originates from a study of blood T cells in healthy people across ages. This clonotype was detected a few times. Drawing of peripheral blood yielded about 10 milliliters from each donor. The second PCR ran about 6 to 12 cycles with a sample-barcoded 5' primer and J-beta primers. Researchers report that each sample yielded at least 2.5 million CDR3-containing paired-end reads. TCRdb re-called the 5' RACE reads through MiXCR, storing one row per CDR3 protein. This table holds roughly 650,000 distinct CDR3 sequences, approximately 31% found once. The sample consisted of blood. This sequence was found in a woman of 80 years or more in good health.

CDR3 in DNA: TGTGCCATCAGTATAGATTCGAACACTGAAGCTTTCTTT. It translates to CAISIDSNTEAFF. The chain couples TRBV10-3 to TRBJ1-1, with no clear D. Germline CDR1 ENHRY, CDR2 SYGVKD. V lost 5 bases to trimming and J lost 1 base, with 8 bases between them. This CDR3 spans 13 amino acids.